This T cell receptor (beta chain) was observed in a study of T cell repertoires in cytomegalovirus infection. Looking at the study overall: In the study, CMV epitopes included recently identified HLA-C-restricted and well-studied HLA-B-restricted ones. Carrying CMV and the relevant HLA type showed in public TCR beta signatures.

Each CDR3 protein is one row after TCRdb ran MiXCR on the reads. In the table there are about 480,000 distinct CDR3 sequences, more than 30% of which are singletons. Overall study findings and caveats: The cumulative frequency of public TCR beta families distinguished individuals who carried CMV together with the relevant HLA. The response measured ex vivo was dominated by TCR beta clonotypes (HLA-C-restricted and CMV-specific).

Germline V gene lookup returns CDR1 WSHSY and CDR2 SAAADI. The V end was cut by 4 bases, the J end by 6 bases, with 14 bases between. The length of the CDR3 is 14 residues. This clonotype was observed a few times. As yet, its antigen is unknown. This chain links TRBV10-2 with TRBJ2-3; no definite D call. The sequence was obtained from a human donor in good health (CMV status not recorded). Some clones in this sample may be carry-over from other donors' samples. The sequencing used cultured PBMCs, collected from culture after CMV antigen stimulation. CDR3 in amino acids: CASSGRGPRDTQYF. For the CDR3, the DNA is TGCGCCAGCAGTGGGCGAGGTCCTCGGGATACGCAGTATTTT.